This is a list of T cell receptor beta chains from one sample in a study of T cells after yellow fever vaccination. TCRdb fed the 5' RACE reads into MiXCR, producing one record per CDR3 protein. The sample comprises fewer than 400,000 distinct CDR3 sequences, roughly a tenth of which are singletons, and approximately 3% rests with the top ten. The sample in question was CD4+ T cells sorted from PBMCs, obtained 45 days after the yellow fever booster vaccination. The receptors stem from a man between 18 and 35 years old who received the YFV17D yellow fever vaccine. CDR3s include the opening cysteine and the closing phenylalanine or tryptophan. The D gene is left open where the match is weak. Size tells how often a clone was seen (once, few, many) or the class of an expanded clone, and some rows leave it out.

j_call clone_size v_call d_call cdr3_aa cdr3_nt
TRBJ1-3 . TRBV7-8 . CASRPRWGNTIYF TGTGCCAGCAGACCCAGGTGGGGAAACACCATATATTTT
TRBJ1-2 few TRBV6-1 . CASSEDGNYGYTF TGTGCCAGCAGTGAAGACGGAAACTATGGCTACACCTTC
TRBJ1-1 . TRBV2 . CASSEAPHGQGSTFF TGTGCCAGCAGTGAAGCCCCCCATGGGCAGGGGTCGACTTTCTTT
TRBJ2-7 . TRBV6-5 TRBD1 CASSYTWDRTYEQYF TGTGCCAGCAGTTACACTTGGGACAGGACCTACGAGCAGTACTTC
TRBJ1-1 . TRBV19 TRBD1 CASGPGQGPEAFF TGTGCCAGTGGACCGGGACAGGGACCTGAAGCTTTCTTT
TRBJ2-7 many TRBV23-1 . CASSPKNPLSEQYF TGCGCCAGCAGTCCCAAGAACCCCCTTAGCGAGCAGTACTTC
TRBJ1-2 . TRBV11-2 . CASSPNLNQYGYTF TGTGCCAGCAGCCCCAATTTAAACCAGTATGGCTACACCTTC
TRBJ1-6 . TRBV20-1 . CSASYRASMNSPLHF TGCAGTGCTAGTTACAGGGCCTCGATGAATTCACCCCTCCACTTT
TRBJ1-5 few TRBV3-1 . CASSQAPGQPQHF TGTGCCAGCAGCCAAGCTCCGGGGCAGCCCCAGCATTTT
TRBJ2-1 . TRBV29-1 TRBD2 CSVEDWAGGPNEQFF TGCAGCGTTGAAGATTGGGCGGGGGGGCCCAATGAGCAGTTCTTC
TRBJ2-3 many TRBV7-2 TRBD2 CASSLVAGAGDTQYF TGTGCCAGCAGCTTAGTAGCGGGGGCTGGGGATACGCAGTATTTT
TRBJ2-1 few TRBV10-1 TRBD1 CASSMGQGNEQFF TGCGCCAGCAGTATGGGACAGGGCAATGAGCAGTTCTTC
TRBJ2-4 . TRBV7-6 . CASSLSEGLGIQYF TGTGCCAGCAGTCTTTCAGAGGGTTTGGGCATTCAGTACTTC
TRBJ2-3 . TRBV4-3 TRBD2 CASSQVGGSFTDTQYF TGCGCCAGCAGCCAAGTCGGGGGGTCATTCACAGATACGCAGTATTTT
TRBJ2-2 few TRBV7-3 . CASSVGQGSTGELFF TGTGCCAGCAGCGTGGGTCAGGGAAGCACCGGGGAGCTGTTTTTT
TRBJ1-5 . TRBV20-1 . CSARGPGDQPQHF TGCAGTGCTAGAGGGCCCGGGGATCAGCCCCAGCATTTT
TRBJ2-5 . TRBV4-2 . CASSQDKGVETQYF TGTGCCAGCAGCCAAGATAAGGGTGTGGAGACCCAGTACTTC
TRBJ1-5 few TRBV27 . CASSGGFGNQPQHF TGTGCCAGCAGTGGAGGGTTTGGCAATCAGCCCCAGCATTTT
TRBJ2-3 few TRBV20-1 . CSARDRGAATDTQYF TGCAGTGCTAGAGATCGGGGGGCGGCCACAGATACGCAGTATTTT
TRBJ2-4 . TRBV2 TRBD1 CASTLDRVNAIQYF TGTGCCAGCACCTTGGACAGGGTGAATGCCATTCAGTACTTC
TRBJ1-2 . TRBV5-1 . CASRGYGYTF TGCGCCAGCAGAGGCTATGGCTACACCTTC
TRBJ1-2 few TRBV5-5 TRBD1 CASSLAGTGNSYGYTF TGTGCCAGCAGCTTGGCCGGGACAGGGAATTCCTATGGCTACACCTTC
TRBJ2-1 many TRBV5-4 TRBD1 CASSSSQGIIGSGEQFF TGTGCCAGCAGCTCGTCACAGGGGATAATAGGTTCCGGTGAGCAGTTCTTC
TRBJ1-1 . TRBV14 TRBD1 CASSVDAGGYTEAFF TGTGCCAGCAGTGTAGACGCAGGGGGCTACACTGAAGCTTTCTTT
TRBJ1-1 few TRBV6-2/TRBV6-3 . CASSTGQRNTEAFF TGTGCCAGCAGTACGGGACAACGGAACACTGAAGCTTTCTTT
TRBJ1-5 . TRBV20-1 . CSASPPGEWPQHF TGCAGTGCTAGCCCCCCTGGCGAGTGGCCCCAGCATTTT
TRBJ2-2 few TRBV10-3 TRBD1 CASHPGTGTGELFF TGTGCCTCCCACCCCGGGACAGGGACCGGGGAGCTGTTTTTT
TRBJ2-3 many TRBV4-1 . CASSLVWGLTDTQYF TGCGCCAGCAGCCTTGTGTGGGGGCTCACAGATACGCAGTATTTT
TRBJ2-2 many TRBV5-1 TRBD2 CASSFRGAGELFF TGCGCCAGCAGCTTTCGGGGGGCCGGGGAGCTGTTTTTT
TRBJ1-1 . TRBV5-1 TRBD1 CASSLAGGQDTEAFF TGCGCCAGCAGCTTGGCCGGGGGACAGGACACTGAAGCTTTCTTT
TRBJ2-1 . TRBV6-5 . CASSYRARGEQFF TGTGCCAGCAGTTACAGGGCCCGGGGTGAGCAGTTCTTC
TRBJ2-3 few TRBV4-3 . CASSQDGARPDTQYF TGCGCCAGCAGCCAAGATGGGGCTAGGCCAGATACGCAGTATTTT
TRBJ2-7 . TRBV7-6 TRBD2 CASSLGSGVPYEQYF TGTGCCAGCAGCTTAGGGAGCGGGGTTCCCTACGAGCAGTACTTC
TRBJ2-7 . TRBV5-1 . CASSPARGSGEQYF TGCGCCAGCAGCCCGGCGAGGGGTTCGGGGGAGCAGTACTTC
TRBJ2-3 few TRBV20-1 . CSAEDPRITDTQYF TGCAGTGCTGAGGACCCCCGGATCACAGATACGCAGTATTTT
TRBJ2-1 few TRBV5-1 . CASSPRGVTYNEQFF TGCGCCAGCAGCCCTCGAGGGGTCACCTACAATGAGCAGTTCTTC
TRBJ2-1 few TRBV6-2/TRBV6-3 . CASRHTRNEQFF TGTGCCAGCAGGCATACAAGAAATGAGCAGTTCTTC
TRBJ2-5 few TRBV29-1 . CSVGEYSLETQYF TGCAGCGTGGGAGAGTATTCTCTGGAGACCCAGTACTTC
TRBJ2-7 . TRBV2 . CASYGLAYEQYF TGTGCCAGCTATGGACTGGCCTACGAGCAGTACTTC